Listed below are T cell receptor beta chains from one sample, sequenced in a study of cytomegalovirus exposure and HLA in healthy donors. Profiled with immunoSEQ multiplex PCR; TCRdb holds only in-frame clones, not every one. This table holds over 85,000 clones, less than 85% found once. The specimen sequenced was PBMCs. The receptors shown here come from a man between 25 and 39 years old in good health and CMV-seropositive. Each CDR3 is given with its conserved first and last residue. A D gene is named only where the DNA matches it firmly. Only some rows state a clone size, as once, few, many or a class for expanded clones.

cdr3_nt	cdr3_aa	v_call	j_call	cdr3_length	clone_size	d_call
TGTGCCAGCAGTCCGAGACAGAACACTGAAGCTTTCTTT	CASSPRQNTEAFF	TRBV6-1	TRBJ1-1	13	few	NA
TGCGCCAGCAGCCCAGAACGACATTCTGGATCACCCCTCCACTTT	CASSPERHSGSPLHF	TRBV4-3	TRBJ1-6	15	NA	NA
TGCGCCAGCAGCCCGTCGTTGGACAGGGGCGGGCGCAATCAGCCCCAGCATTTT	CASSPSLDRGGRNQPQHF	TRBV4-1	TRBJ1-5	18	NA	TRBD1
TGTGCCAGTAGTATGAGTGGACAGAACATCTACGAGCAGTACTTC	CASSMSGQNIYEQYF	TRBV19	TRBJ2-7	15	few	NA
TGTGCCAGCAGTTTGCTTGGGGGGTCTGGAAACACCATATATTTT	CASSLLGGSGNTIYF	TRBV27	TRBJ1-3	15	few	NA
TGTGCCAGCAGCTCGGGACAGAATAATTCACCCCTCCACTTT	CASSSGQNNSPLHF	TRBV7-3	TRBJ1-6	14	NA	TRBD1
TGTGCCACCAGCAGAGATCTGGCCAGGGAGCAGTACTTC	CATSRDLAREQYF	TRBV15	TRBJ2-7	13	once	NA
TGTGCCAGCAGTTTAGGTAGCGGGGGAAAAGATACGCAGTATTTT	CASSLGSGGKDTQYF	TRBV27	TRBJ2-3	15	NA	TRBD2
TGTGCCAGCAGCTTAATGGGCCCAGGGGTAGGATCACCCCTCCACTTT	CASSLMGPGVGSPLHF	TRBV7-8	TRBJ1-6	16	NA	NA
TGTGCCAGCAGAGACCCGGGACTGACTGAGACCCAGTACTTC	CASRDPGLTETQYF	TRBV6-1	TRBJ2-5	14	few	NA
TGTGCCAGCAGCTTGGAGGGGGACAATTCACCCCTCCACTTT	CASSLEGDNSPLHF	TRBV5-6	TRBJ1-6	14	NA	NA
TGTACCAGCAGTCTCGGGGAGCTGTTTTTT	CTSSLGELFF	TRBV2	TRBJ2-2	10	NA	NA
TGCGCCAGCAGCTACGCCGACAGGGAGCGGTACAACACTGAAGCTTTCTTT	CASSYADRERYNTEAFF	TRBV5-1	TRBJ1-1	17	few	TRBD1
TGTGCCAGCAGTTTGTCCGGGAACACCGGGGAGCTGTTTTTT	CASSLSGNTGELFF	TRBV28	TRBJ2-2	14	once	NA
TGTGCCAGCTCACCGACGACAGGGGAGCAAGAGCAGTACTTC	CASSPTTGEQEQYF	TRBV18	TRBJ2-7	14	NA	TRBD1
TGTGCCAGCACCGTTGGGGCTGGCACCGGGGAGCTGTTTTTT	CASTVGAGTGELFF	TRBV7-6	TRBJ2-2	14	once	NA
TGTGCCACCAGCACCTCCGGGACAGTCTATGGCTACACCTTC	CATSTSGTVYGYTF	TRBV15	TRBJ1-2	14	NA	TRBD1
TGTGCCAGCACCTCGGGGGGCCTTTCACCCCTCCACTTT	CASTSGGLSPLHF	TRBV7-9	TRBJ1-6	13	NA	NA
TGTGCCAGCTTGGGGGCAGGGGAAATGGGGCGGGAGACCCAGTACTTC	CASLGAGEMGRETQYF	TRBV5-4	TRBJ2-5	16	NA	NA
TGTGCCAGCAGTCCCTGGGCAGGGCGCTCCTACGAGCAGTACTTC	CASSPWAGRSYEQYF	TRBV6-5	TRBJ2-7	15	NA	NA
TGTGCCAGCGGAAGGACAGGGGGAACTAGGGAGCAGTACTTC	CASGRTGGTREQYF	TRBV28	TRBJ2-7	14	NA	TRBD1
TGCGCCAGCAGTCAATCGGGAGGGAACCCCTACGAGCAGTACTTC	CASSQSGGNPYEQYF	TRBV23-1	TRBJ2-7	15	NA	TRBD2
TGTGCCAGCAGTGGACAGGGAAGAGCTTTCTTT	CASSGQGRAFF	TRBV6-5	TRBJ1-1	11	NA	TRBD1
TGTGCCAGCAGCTTGGGGGGGGTGGGGTTCTTC	CASSLGGVGFF	TRBV5-6	TRBJ2-1	11	once	NA
TGTGCCAGCACCTACGGACAGTGGGCTGAAGCTTTCTTT	CASTYGQWAEAFF	TRBV6-5	TRBJ1-1	13	NA	NA
TGTGCCAGCAGTTACTCGATACAGGGAGTCTACGAGCAGTACTTC	CASSYSIQGVYEQYF	TRBV6-5	TRBJ2-7	15	NA	NA
TGCAGCGTTGAAGCTACAGGGGGCTATGGCTACACCTTC	CSVEATGGYGYTF	TRBV29-1	TRBJ1-2	13	NA	TRBD1
TGTGCCAGCAGCCGATGGGGGACAGGGGGGTTCTACGAGCAGTACTTC	CASSRWGTGGFYEQYF	TRBV7-9	TRBJ2-7	16	NA	TRBD1
TGTGCCAGTAGGCAGAATACAGATACGCAGTATTTT	CASRQNTDTQYF	TRBV19	TRBJ2-3	12	NA	NA
TGCGCCAGCAGTGAGGTTAAGAGACAGGGGGCCGATGAGCAGTTCTTC	CASSEVKRQGADEQFF	TRBV10-1	TRBJ2-1	16	NA	TRBD1